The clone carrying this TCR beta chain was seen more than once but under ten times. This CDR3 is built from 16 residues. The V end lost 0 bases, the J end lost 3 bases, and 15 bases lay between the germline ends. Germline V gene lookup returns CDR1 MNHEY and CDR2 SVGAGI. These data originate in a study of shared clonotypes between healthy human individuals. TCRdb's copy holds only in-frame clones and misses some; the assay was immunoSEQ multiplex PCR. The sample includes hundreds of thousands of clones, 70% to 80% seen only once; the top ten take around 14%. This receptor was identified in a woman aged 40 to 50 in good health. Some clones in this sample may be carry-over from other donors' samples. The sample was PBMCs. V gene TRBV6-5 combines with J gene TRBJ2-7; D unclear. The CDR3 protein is CASSYSANLPDYEQYF. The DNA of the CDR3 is TGTGCCAGCAGTTACTCGGCTAATCTCCCAGACTACGAGCAGTACTTC.